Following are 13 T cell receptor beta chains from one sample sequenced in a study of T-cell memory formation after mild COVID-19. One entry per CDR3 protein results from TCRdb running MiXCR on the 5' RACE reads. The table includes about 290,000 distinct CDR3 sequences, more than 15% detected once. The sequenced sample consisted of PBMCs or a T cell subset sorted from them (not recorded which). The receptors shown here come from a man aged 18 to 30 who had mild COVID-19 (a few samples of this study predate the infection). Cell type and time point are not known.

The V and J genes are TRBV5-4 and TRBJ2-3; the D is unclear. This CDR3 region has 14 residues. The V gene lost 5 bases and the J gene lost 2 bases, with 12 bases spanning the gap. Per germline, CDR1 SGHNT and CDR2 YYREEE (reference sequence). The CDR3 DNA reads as TGTGCCAGCAGAAACAGCTACTACACAGATACGCAGTATTTT. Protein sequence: CASRNSYYTDTQYF.

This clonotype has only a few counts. The CDR3 here is CASSQLGTGEQYF. The CDR3 DNA is TGTGCCAGCAGTCAACTCGGGACTGGCGAGCAGTACTTC. The V call is TRBV6-5, the J call TRBJ2-7, with D tentatively TRBD2 (6 bases). Trimming cost V 5 bases and J 6 bases, with 14 bases left between them. CDR3 length: 13 amino acids. The germline V gene encodes CDR1 MNHEY and CDR2 SVGAGI.

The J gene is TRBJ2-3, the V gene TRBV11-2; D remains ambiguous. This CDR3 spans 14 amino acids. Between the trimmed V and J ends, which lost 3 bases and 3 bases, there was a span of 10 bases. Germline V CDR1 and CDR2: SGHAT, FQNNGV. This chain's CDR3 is CASSLKMVTDTQYF. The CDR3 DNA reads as TGTGCCAGCAGCTTGAAAATGGTGACAGATACGCAGTATTTT.

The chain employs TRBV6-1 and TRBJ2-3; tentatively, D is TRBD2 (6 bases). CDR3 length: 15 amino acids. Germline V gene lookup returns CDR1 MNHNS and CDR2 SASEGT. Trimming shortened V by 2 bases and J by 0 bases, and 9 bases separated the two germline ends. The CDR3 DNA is TGTGCCAGCAGTGAAATAGCGGCTAGCACAGATACGCAGTATTTT. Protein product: CASSEIAASTDTQYF.

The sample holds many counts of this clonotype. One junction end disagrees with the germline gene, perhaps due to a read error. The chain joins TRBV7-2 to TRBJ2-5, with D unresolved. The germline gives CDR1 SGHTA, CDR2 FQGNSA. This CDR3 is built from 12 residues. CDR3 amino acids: CASSSYQETQYF. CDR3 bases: TGCGCCAGCAGCTCATACCAAGAGACCCAGTACTTC.

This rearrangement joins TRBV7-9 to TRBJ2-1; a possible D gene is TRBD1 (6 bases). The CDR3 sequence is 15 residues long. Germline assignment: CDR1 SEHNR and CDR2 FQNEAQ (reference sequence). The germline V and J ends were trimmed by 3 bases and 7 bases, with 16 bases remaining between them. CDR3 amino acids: CASSFLGTGQNEQFF. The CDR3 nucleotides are TGTGCCAGCAGCTTTTTAGGAACAGGGCAGAATGAGCAGTTCTTC.

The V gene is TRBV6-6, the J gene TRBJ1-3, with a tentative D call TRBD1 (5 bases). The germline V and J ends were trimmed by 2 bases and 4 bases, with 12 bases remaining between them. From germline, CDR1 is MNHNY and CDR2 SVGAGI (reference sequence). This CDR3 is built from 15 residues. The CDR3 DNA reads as TGTGCCAGCAGTTACGCCGGGGCGAACGGAAACACCATATATTTT. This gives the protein CASSYAGANGNTIYF.

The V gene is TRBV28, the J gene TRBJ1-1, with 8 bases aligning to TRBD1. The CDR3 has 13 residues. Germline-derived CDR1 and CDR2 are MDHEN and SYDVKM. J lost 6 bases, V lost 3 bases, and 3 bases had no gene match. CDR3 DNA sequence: TGTGCCAGCAGTTTGGACAGGGTCCCTGAAGCTTTCTTT. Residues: CASSLDRVPEAFF.

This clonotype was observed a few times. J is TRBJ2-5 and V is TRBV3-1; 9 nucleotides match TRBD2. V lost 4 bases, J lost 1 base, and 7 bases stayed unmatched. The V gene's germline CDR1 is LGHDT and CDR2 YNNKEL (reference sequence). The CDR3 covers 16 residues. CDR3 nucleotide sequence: TGTGCCAGCAGCCCCAGCCTAGCGGGGCTCCAAGAGACCCAGTACTTC. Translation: CASSPSLAGLQETQYF.

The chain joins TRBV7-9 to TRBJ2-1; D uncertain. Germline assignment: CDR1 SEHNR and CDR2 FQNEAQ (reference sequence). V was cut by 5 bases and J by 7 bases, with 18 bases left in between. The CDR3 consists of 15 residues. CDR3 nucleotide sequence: TGTGCCAGCAGCGCAGATTCCCGCCCAACGAATGAGCAGTTCTTC. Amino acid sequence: CASSADSRPTNEQFF.

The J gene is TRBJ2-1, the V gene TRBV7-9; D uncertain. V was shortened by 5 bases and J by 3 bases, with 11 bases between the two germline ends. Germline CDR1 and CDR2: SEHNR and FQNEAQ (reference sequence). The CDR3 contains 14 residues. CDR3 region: CASSPDTNYNEQFF. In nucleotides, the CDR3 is TGTGCCAGCAGCCCTGACACGAACTACAATGAGCAGTTCTTC.

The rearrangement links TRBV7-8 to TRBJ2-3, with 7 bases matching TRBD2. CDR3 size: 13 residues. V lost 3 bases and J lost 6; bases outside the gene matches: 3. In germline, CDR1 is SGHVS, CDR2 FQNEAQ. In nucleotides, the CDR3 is TGTGCCAGCAGCTTGGGGGAGGGCGATACGCAGTATTTT. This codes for CASSLGEGDTQYF.

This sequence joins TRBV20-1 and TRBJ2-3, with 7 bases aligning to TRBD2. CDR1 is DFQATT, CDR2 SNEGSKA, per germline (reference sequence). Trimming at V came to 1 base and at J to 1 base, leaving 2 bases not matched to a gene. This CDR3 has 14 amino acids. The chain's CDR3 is CSARGTSGTDTQYF. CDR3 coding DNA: TGCAGTGCTAGAGGCACTAGCGGCACAGATACGCAGTATTTT.